This entry lists 23 T cell receptor beta chains sequenced from one sample in a study of blood T cell repertoires in COVID-19. Clones were sequenced by immunoSEQ multiplex PCR, and TCRdb holds only the in-frame ones, with some missing. The sample has 130,000 or so clones; 88% are singletons. The sequenced material came from peripheral blood. All receptors derive from a human donor with COVID-19, enrolled during active disease. The donor label of this sample is uncertain.

The chain employs TRBV6-5 and TRBJ1-2; 9 nucleotides match TRBD1. The CDR3 runs 13 residues. Germline CDR1 is MNHEY and CDR2 is SVGAGI. After removal of 5 bases from V and 4 bases from J, the junction contained 2 bases not matched to a gene. CDR3 nucleotide sequence: TGTGCCAGCAGTACAGGGGGCTTCTATGGCTACACCTTC. It codes for CASSTGGFYGYTF.

V is TRBV7-9 and J is TRBJ1-2; 9 bases map to TRBD1. J gave up 7 bases and V 1 base, and 10 bases lay outside the gene matches. This CDR3 spans 16 amino acids. Germline lookup yields CDR1 SEHNR and CDR2 FQNEAQ (reference sequence). CDR3 sequence (DNA): TGTGCCAGCAGCTTAGGGGCTGCGACAGGGGGTGGTGGCTACACCTTC. It encodes CASSLGAATGGGGYTF. The full variable domain, rest sourced from reference TRBV7-9 and TRBJ1-2, is DTGVSQNPRHKITKRGQNVTFRCDPISEHNRLYWYRQTLGQGPEFLTYFQNEAQLEKSRLLSDRFSAERPKGSFSTLEIQRTEQGDSAMYLCASSLGAATGGGGYTFGSGTRLTVV.

This sequence joins TRBV9 and TRBJ2-1; the match to TRBD2 covers 10 bases. The CDR3 extends over 14 amino acids. Per germline, CDR1 SGDLS and CDR2 YYNGEE. Trimming cost V 1 base and J 5 bases; bases outside gene matches: 0. CDR3: CASSVTSGNNEQFF. The DNA for the CDR3 is TGTGCCAGCAGCGTAACTAGCGGGAACAATGAGCAGTTCTTC.

J is TRBJ1-5 and V is TRBV9; perhaps TRBD1 as D (5 bases). CDR3 size: 19 residues. Trimming shortened V by 0 bases and J by 0 bases, and 19 bases separated the two germline ends. The V gene's germline CDR1 is SGDLS and CDR2 YYNGEE. CDR3 residues: CASSVEGQGRYHSNQPQHF. CDR3 nucleotide sequence: TGTGCCAGCAGCGTAGAAGGGCAGGGTCGTTACCATAGCAATCAGCCCCAGCATTTT.

The chain uses TRBV5-4 and TRBJ2-7, with D possibly being TRBD1 (5 bases). The CDR3 consists of 15 residues. V was cut by 1 base and J by 1 base, with 12 bases left in between. CDR1 and CDR2 (germline): SGHNT, YYREEE (reference sequence). The CDR3 DNA follows: TGTGCCAGCAGCTTGCTCGGACAAGGATCCTACGAGCAGTACTTC. Its protein is CASSLLGQGSYEQYF.

Remarks on this clone: Other nucleotide sequences from this sample produce the same CDR3. The chain has TRBV5-1 and TRBJ1-2, with TRBD1 matching 12 bases. The CDR3 sequence is 15 residues long. Per the germline V gene, CDR1 is SGHRS and CDR2 is YFSETQ. J was trimmed by 3 bases and V by 3 bases; bases with no gene match: 3. CDR3 loop: CASSSRDRGHYGYTF. CDR3 nucleotides: TGCGCCAGCAGCTCTCGGGACAGGGGGCACTATGGCTACACCTTC.

The chain links TRBV7-9 to TRBJ2-1; D possibly corresponds to TRBD2 (6 bases). CDR3 size: 14 residues. V was cut by 7 bases and J by 6 bases, with 16 bases left in between. The germline V gene has CDR1 SEHNR and CDR2 FQNEAQ (reference sequence). CDR3 region: CASIPRGGTNEQFF. CDR3 bases: TGTGCCAGCATCCCCCGTGGGGGGACCAATGAGCAGTTCTTC.

This clone was observed a single time. The chain is built from TRBV2 and TRBJ2-5, with D unclear. The CDR3 extends over 11 amino acids. Germline CDR1 is SNHLY and CDR2 is FYNNEI. Deletions cut 6 bases from V and 5 bases from J, with 7 bases between. CDR3 amino acids: CASRAWETQYF. The CDR3 coding sequence is TGTGCCAGCAGAGCTTGGGAGACCCAGTACTTC.

The V gene is TRBV12-5, the J gene TRBJ1-1; 9 bases agree with TRBD1. Germline assignment: CDR1 LGHNT and CDR2 FRNRAP. V lost 4 bases, J lost 3 bases, and 9 bases stayed unmatched. CDR3 size: 16 residues. The CDR3 nucleotides are TGTGCTAGTGGTTCTATCCTCGGGACAGGGCACACTGAAGCTTTCTTT. Translating gives CASGSILGTGHTEAFF.

The rearrangement links TRBV30 to TRBJ1-4; D is possibly TRBD1 (5 bases). V shed 3 bases and J shed 0 bases, with 5 bases lying between them. CDR1 is GTSNPN, CDR2 SVGIG, per germline (reference sequence). This CDR3 spans 13 amino acids. CDR3 region: CAWSRATNEKLFF. CDR3 nucleotide sequence: TGTGCCTGGAGCAGGGCAACTAATGAAAAACTGTTTTTT. Full variable domain (rest looked up from reference TRBV30 and TRBJ1-4): SQTIHQWPATLVQPVGSPLSLECTVEGTSNPNLYWYRQAAGRGLQLLFYSVGIGQISSEVPQNLSASRPQDRQFILSSKKLLLSDSGFYLCAWSRATNEKLFFGSGTQLSVL.

The genes are TRBV11-2 and TRBJ1-1, with D possibly TRBD1 on 6 matching bases. The germline CDR1 and CDR2 sequences are SGHAT and FQNNGV. The V and J ends lost 3 bases and 4 bases respectively, with 12 bases between them. The CDR3 is 14 amino acids. The CDR3 here is CASSFSGHLTEAFF. In DNA form, the CDR3 reads TGTGCCAGCAGCTTTTCGGGACACCTCACTGAAGCTTTCTTT. The variable domain in full, with the rest retrieved from reference TRBV11-2 and TRBJ1-1, is EAGVAQSPRYKIIEKRQSVAFWCNPISGHATLYWYQQILGQGPKLLIQFQNNGVVDDSQLPKDRFSAERLKGVDSTLKIQPAKLEDSAVYLCASSFSGHLTEAFFGQGTRLTVV.

The chain joins TRBV2 to TRBJ1-1, with 7 bases that match TRBD1. With 6 bases clipped from V and 7 bases from J, the junction kept 8 bases outside the gene matches. Germline CDR1 and CDR2: SNHLY and FYNNEI. The CDR3 length is 13 residues. CDR3 protein: CASRITGDGEAFF. In DNA form, the CDR3 reads TGTGCCAGCAGGATCACAGGGGATGGTGAAGCTTTCTTT.

The V and J genes are TRBV5-4 and TRBJ2-7; weak D call: TRBD2 (6 bases). Germline V CDR1 and CDR2: SGHNT, YYREEE (reference sequence). V lost 4 bases and J 12 bases, leaving 20 bases between the germline ends. The CDR3 is 13 residues long. CDR3 in DNA: TGTGCCAGCAGCCCCGACCGGCGGGGAATGCCGTACTTC. Translating gives CASSPDRRGMPYF.

This clone showed up just a few times. J is TRBJ2-1 and V is TRBV2; 9 nucleotides match TRBD2. Germline V gives CDR1 SNHLY, CDR2 FYNNEI. The CDR3 has 16 residues. The ends lost 5 bases at V and 4 bases at J; junction bases unmatched: 9. In DNA, the CDR3 is TGTGCCAGCAGTAGGTTTTCGGGACTAGCTTACAATGAGCAGTTCTTC. Translating it yields CASSRFSGLAYNEQFF.

The CDR3 spells CASSQGLAGVYNEQFF. DNA for the CDR3: TGCGCCAGCAGCCAAGGACTAGCGGGGGTCTACAATGAGCAGTTCTTC. The rearrangement uses TRBV4-1 and TRBJ2-1; the match to TRBD2 covers 12 bases. The V segment lost 1 base and the J segment 3 bases; nucleotides outside the gene matches: 1. CDR3 length equals 16 residues. Per the germline V gene, CDR1 is MGHRA and CDR2 is YSYEKL.

The CDR3 protein is CASTGTVNTEAFF. CDR3 coding DNA: TGTGCCAGCACTGGGACAGTGAACACTGAAGCTTTCTTT. The gene calls are TRBV2 and TRBJ1-1; TRBD1 agrees at 7 bases. CDR1 and CDR2 from the germline V gene are SNHLY and FYNNEI. CDR3 size: 13 residues. V dropped 7 bases and J dropped 0; count of bases not matched to a gene: 2.

This chain connects TRBV7-9 to TRBJ1-1; D is ambiguous. The CDR3 spans 12 residues. In germline, CDR1 is SEHNR, CDR2 FQNEAQ (reference sequence). The ends were cut back, 6 bases at V and 4 bases at J, with 9 bases in the middle. The DNA for the CDR3 is TGTGCCAGCAGTTTCCGCAGCACTGAAGCTTTCTTT. Translation gives CASSFRSTEAFF.

The rearrangement uses TRBV5-1 and TRBJ2-5, with 8 bases aligning to TRBD1. The CDR3 spans 15 residues. The germline gives CDR1 SGHRS, CDR2 YFSETQ. Trimming cost V 2 bases and J 6 bases; bases outside gene matches: 9. CDR3 region: CASSLGQGGSQTQYF. CDR3 bases: TGCGCCAGCAGCTTAGGACAGGGCGGGTCTCAGACCCAGTACTTC.

A few counts support this clone. The chain links TRBV18 to TRBJ1-6; TRBD1 aligns across 10 bases. The junction had 11 bases not matched to a gene; V was cut back by 1 base and J by 2 bases. CDR1 KGHSH and CDR2 LQKENI come from the germline V gene. This CDR3 has 20 residues. The DNA for the CDR3 is TGTGCCAGCTCACCACAAGCATCGGGACAGGGGCGCACCTATAATTCACCCCTCCACTTT. Translated: CASSPQASGQGRTYNSPLHF.

The chain uses TRBV4-1 and TRBJ2-5; maybe TRBD1 (6 bases). Looked up from germline, CDR1 is MGHRA and CDR2 is YSYEKL. CDR3 length: 14 residues. Trimming pared 2 bases from V and 2 bases from J, leaving 9 bases between. CDR3 nucleotide sequence: TGCGCCAGCAGCCAACGGGACATACAAGAGACCCAGTACTTC. It encodes CASSQRDIQETQYF.

The sample holds a few counts of this clone. The genes are TRBV28 and TRBJ2-7; 10 bases align to TRBD2. Germline-derived CDR1 and CDR2 are MDHEN and SYDVKM. This CDR3 is built from 13 residues. With 10 bases clipped from V and 2 bases from J, the junction kept 5 bases outside the gene matches. This CDR3 is CATRLAGPYEQYF. In DNA, the CDR3 is TGTGCCACCAGACTAGCGGGCCCCTACGAGCAGTACTTC.

V usage is TRBV19 and J usage is TRBJ2-3; 9 bases map to TRBD1. J gave up 3 bases and V 3 bases, and 7 bases lay outside the gene matches. This CDR3 region has 16 residues. The germline gives CDR1 LNHDA, CDR2 SQIVND (reference sequence). In DNA, the CDR3 is TGTGCCAGTAGTATTATTGGACAGGGGAGAACAGATACGCAGTATTTT. Translated, it gives CASSIIGQGRTDTQYF. The variable domain in full, with the rest retrieved from reference TRBV19 and TRBJ2-3, is DGGITQSPKYLFRKEGQNVTLSCEQNLNHDAMYWYRQDPGQGLRLIYYSQIVNDFQKGDIAEGYSVSREKKESFPLTVTSAQKNPTAFYLCASSIIGQGRTDTQYFGPGTRLTVL.

The chain links TRBV27 to TRBJ1-1; D ambiguous. The CDR3 contains 13 residues. The germline V gene encodes CDR1 MNHEY and CDR2 SMNVEV (reference sequence). Trimming cost V 2 bases and J 4 bases, with 8 bases left between them. The CDR3 DNA is TGTGCCAGCAGTTTAGAGGTGGGCACTGAAGCTTTCTTT. This codes for CASSLEVGTEAFF.